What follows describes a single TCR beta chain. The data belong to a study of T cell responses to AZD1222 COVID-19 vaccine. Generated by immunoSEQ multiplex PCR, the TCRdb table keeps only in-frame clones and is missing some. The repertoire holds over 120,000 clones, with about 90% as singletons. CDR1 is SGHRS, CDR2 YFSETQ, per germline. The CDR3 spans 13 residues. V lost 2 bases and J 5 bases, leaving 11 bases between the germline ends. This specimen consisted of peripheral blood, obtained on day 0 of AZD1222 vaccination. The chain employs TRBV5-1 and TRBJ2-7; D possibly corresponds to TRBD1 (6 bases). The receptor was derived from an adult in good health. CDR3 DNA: TGCGCCAGCAGCTTCAGACAGGACCACGAGCAGTACTTC. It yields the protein CASSFRQDHEQYF.